This T cell receptor (beta chain) appears in the sequencing data of a study of technical replicates of blood from a few donors listed by TCRdb under 2017. With regard to this clone: No cognate antigen has been identified for it. Base-call qualities are not available, and no considerably larger clone is one nucleotide away.

The library was produced with the immunoSEQ multiplex PCR assay. This is the immuneACCESS table as TCRdb keeps it, with only in-frame sequences that have V and J called. A part of the clones is gone; compared with another copy, unresolved V genes explain less than half, and the rest is unexplained. This sample is represented by 70,000 to 90,000 clones; roughly 94% of them were singletons. The ten largest account for under 0.5% of the sample. CDR3 length: 13 amino acids, cysteine to phenylalanine. Just CDR3 DNA is preserved here, 39 bases in frame from base 1. The germline V gene yields MNHEY for CDR1 and SVGAGI for CDR2. Trimming takes 8 bases from V and 3 bases from J, and the germline ends sit 8 bases apart.

The V and J genes are TRBV6-5 and TRBJ2-6; the D segment could be TRBD2, given 6 matching bases. This sequence originates from a human donor in good health. Sequencing was done on a sample of T cells isolated from PBMCs. This receptor has the CDR3 CASCGDGANVLTF. The DNA sequence reads TGTGCCAGCTGCGGGGATGGGGCCAACGTCCTGACTTTC.